The present T cell receptor (beta chain) was sequenced within a study of regulatory T cells in long-lasting Graves disease. Time point of the sample: newly diagnosed GD, antithyroid drugs for less than 3 months. PBMC-extracted RNA yielded the TCR library. In building TCR beta libraries, iRepertoire HTBI primers were used together with Arm-PCR of CDR3 regions. Original handling: Across the samples, identification revealed roughly 56 TRBV and around 14 TRBJ segments. TCRdb processed the multiplex PCR reads anew with MiXCR; each CDR3 protein has one entry. In this record, the V and J calls reflect TCRdb's handling and not the investigators' own analysis. The repertoire includes over 350,000 distinct CDR3 sequences, 15% of them detected once, and approximately 7.6% sits in the top ten. Many counts were recorded for this clonotype. Another study also made use of these data, one on T cells in Graves' hyperthyroidism and ophthalmopathy. That work contributes: Hyperthyroidism of Graves' type that showed no ophthalmopathy progression within 18 months was stable.

The sequencing here drew on peripheral blood mononuclear cells (PBMCs), taken at new diagnosis, from a patient treated with antithyroid drugs. This receptor was identified in a woman aged 35 to 49 with Graves disease.

The CDR3 sequence: CASSPTMGRTAGGYTF. DNA of the CDR3: TGTGCCAGCAGTCCAACTATGGGGAGAACAGCCGGTGGCTACACCTTC. The chain has TRBV12-3 or TRBV12-4 and TRBJ1-2, with D unclear. The CDR3 is made up of 16 amino acids. V lost 5 bases, J lost 7 bases, and 23 bases lay in between.